The clone carrying this TCR beta chain was seen many times. What it binds is not known. Each TCR beta library was made by quantitative 5'-RACE that incorporated molecular barcodes. Each CDR3 protein gets one entry after TCRdb re-called the 5' RACE reads with MiXCR. The sample includes 90,000 to 100,000 distinct CDR3 sequences, roughly 8.3% seen only once; the top ten take around a tenth. The source of the sample is a study of CD8 T cells in ankylosing spondylitis. Whole-study findings and limits: There was a TCR beta motif, made of several highly homologous variants, that appeared characteristic of ankylosing spondylitis blood. According to the report, clones linked to the disease were significantly enriched in matched synovial fluid samples taken from ankylosing spondylitis patients.

Trimming cost V 0 bases and J 0 bases, with 12 bases left between them. The CDR3 totals 16 residues. From germline, CDR1 is KGHSH and CDR2 LQKENI. The chain uses TRBV18 and TRBJ2-7; D is unresolved. The sample comprised blood, either unsorted or a sorted T cell fraction (not recorded which). The sequence came from a male donor with ankylosing spondylitis or in good health (not recorded which). CDR3 residues: CASSPPRPVSSYEQYF. The CDR3 DNA reads as TGTGCCAGCTCACCACCGCGTCCAGTCAGCTCCTACGAGCAGTACTTC.